This is a list of T cell receptor beta chains from one sample in a study of blood T cell repertoires in COVID-19. Only in-frame clones appear in the TCRdb table, and some are missing; sequencing was by immunoSEQ multiplex PCR. This sample carries about 170,000 clones, approximately 88% of them seen once, and the ten largest clones take around 14%. Sequences were obtained from peripheral blood. These receptor sequences come from a man aged 18 to 35 with active or convalescent COVID-19. The CDR3 runs from the conserved cysteine through the conserved F or W. The order of the fields is V gene, CDR3 length, J gene, CDR3 protein.

TRBV2	13	TRBJ2-7	CASGRDRGYEQYF
TRBV4-2	14	TRBJ2-7	CASSPEKPPYEQYF
TRBV19	18	TRBJ2-1	CASSIDRGRTGASNEQFF
TRBV6-2/TRBV6-3	16	TRBJ1-5	CASSASRDRGNQPQHF
TRBV19	14	TRBJ2-1	CASQVGSSYNEQFF
TRBV4-3	17	TRBJ1-1	CASSQDRGPFLNTEAFF
TRBV5-6	15	TRBJ1-1	CASSSQGLMNTEAFF
TRBV3-1/TRBV3-2	14	TRBJ1-1	CASSQASGGTEAFF
TRBV27	14	TRBJ1-1	CASSYYRGGTEAFF
TRBV28	15	TRBJ2-7	CASSPGDRAAYEQYF
TRBV6-5	13	TRBJ1-6	CASSTGTNSPLHF
TRBV6-5	13	TRBJ1-5	CASTPGQGQPQHF
TRBV11-2	15	TRBJ1-1	CASSLGHSPNTEAFF
TRBV24-1	14	TRBJ1-5	CATETGLQNQPQHF
TRBV6-5	14	TRBJ2-7	CASNPLAGEDEQYF
TRBV6-5	14	TRBJ2-3	CASQQAGATDTQYF
TRBV2	14	TRBJ1-1	CASKNIQGYTEAFF
TRBV5-1	16	TRBJ1-4	CASSVGSGGANEKLFF
TRBV6-5	15	TRBJ2-7	CASSYQSQGAYEQYF
TRBV6-5	14	TRBJ1-2	CASGTGGVDYGYTF
TRBV2	14	TRBJ1-3	CASGQTLVGNTIYF
TRBV19	13	TRBJ2-1	CASLGTPYNEQFF
TRBV10-2	14	TRBJ1-3	CASRDRGLRNTIYF
TRBV6-2/TRBV6-3	16	TRBJ1-5	CASSLPGPFWDQPQHF
TRBV9	15	TRBJ2-1	CASSVRETGTNEQFF
TRBV5-1	13	TRBJ1-1	CASGFSGDTEAFF
TRBV7-9	16	TRBJ2-7	CASSLAKTGGPYEQYF
TRBV5-6	13	TRBJ2-2	CASSLGEAGELFF
TRBV14	13	TRBJ2-1	CASSQANYNEQFF
TRBV13	16	TRBJ2-2	CASSSLKQGNTGELFF
TRBV25-1	14	TRBJ1-3	CASSRTGSGNTIYF
TRBV27	17	TRBJ2-3	CASSPGLKRISTDTQYF
TRBV4-2	13	TRBJ2-1	CASSRTDYNEQFF
TRBV7-9	17	TRBJ2-3	CASSQTKQITSTDTQYF
TRBV7-3	15	TRBJ2-1	CASSLGTSMNNEQFF
TRBV4-1	14	TRBJ1-4	CASSLPWGGEKLFF
TRBV7-9	14	TRBJ1-1	CASSGTAMNTEAFF
TRBV19	16	TRBJ2-7	CASSAGTGEALSEQYF
TRBV24-1	15	TRBJ2-3	CATSDSGILTDTQYF
TRBV5-5	15	TRBJ2-4	CASSLGEIAKNIQYF
TRBV2	12	TRBJ2-7	CASSADRGEQYF
TRBV12-5	15	TRBJ2-3	CASAAQGAYGHTQYF
TRBV19	14	TRBJ1-1	CASSMGRRDTEAFF
TRBV18	13	TRBJ2-1	CASSVTGGNEQFF
TRBV2	13	TRBJ1-1	CASSDREATEAFF
TRBV10-2	13	TRBJ2-3	CASGTSGSDTQYF
TRBV28	12	TRBJ1-2	CASRQGQRGYTF
TRBV7-8	14	TRBJ2-2	CASSPLPSTGELFF
TRBV24-1	12	TRBJ2-5	CATRSREETQYF
TRBV7-9	14	TRBJ1-2	CASSLDAGEVGYTF
TRBV6-2/TRBV6-3	17	TRBJ2-3	CASSYFPTGTLTDTQYF
TRBV21-1	13	TRBJ2-1	CASITGQGDEQFF
TRBV5-1	13	TRBJ1-2	CASSAPGGYGYTF
TRBV7-2	14	TRBJ2-7	CASSPQRSAYEQYF
TRBV11-3	16	TRBJ2-1	CASSPPGGRIYNEQFF
TRBV12-3/TRBV12-4	13	TRBJ1-5	CASSIRGNQPQHF
TRBV4-1	16	TRBJ2-2	CASSQGGAELTGELFF
TRBV28	15	TRBJ2-1	CASLHSGQSYNEQFF
TRBV5-1	15	TRBJ1-2	CASSLVPRPDYGYTF